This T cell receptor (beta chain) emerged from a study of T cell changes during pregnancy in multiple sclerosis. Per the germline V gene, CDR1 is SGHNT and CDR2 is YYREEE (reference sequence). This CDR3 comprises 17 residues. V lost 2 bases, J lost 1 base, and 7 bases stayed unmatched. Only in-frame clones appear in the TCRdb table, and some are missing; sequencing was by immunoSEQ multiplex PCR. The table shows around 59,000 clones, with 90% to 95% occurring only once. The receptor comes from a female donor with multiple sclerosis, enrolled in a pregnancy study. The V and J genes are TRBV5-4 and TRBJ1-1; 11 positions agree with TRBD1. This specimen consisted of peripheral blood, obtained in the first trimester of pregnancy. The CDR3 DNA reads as TGTGCCAGCAGCTTCCCGGGACAGGGGGGTACGAACACTGAAGCTTTCTTT. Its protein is CASSFPGQGGTNTEAFF.